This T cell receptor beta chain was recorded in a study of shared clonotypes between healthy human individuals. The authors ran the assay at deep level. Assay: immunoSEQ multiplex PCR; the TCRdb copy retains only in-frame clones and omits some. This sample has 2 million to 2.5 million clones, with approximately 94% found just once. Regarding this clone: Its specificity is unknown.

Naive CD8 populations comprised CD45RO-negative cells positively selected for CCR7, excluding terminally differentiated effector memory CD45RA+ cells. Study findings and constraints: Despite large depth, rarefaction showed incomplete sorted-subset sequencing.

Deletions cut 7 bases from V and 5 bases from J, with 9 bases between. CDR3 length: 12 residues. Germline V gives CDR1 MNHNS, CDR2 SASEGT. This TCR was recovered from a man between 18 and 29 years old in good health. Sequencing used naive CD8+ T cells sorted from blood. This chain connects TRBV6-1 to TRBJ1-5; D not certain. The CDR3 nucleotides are TGTGCCAGCACCCCGACTGATCAGCCCCAGCATTTT. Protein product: CASTPTDQPQHF.